Each of the 12 T cell receptor beta chains below was sequenced from the same sample in a study of identical twins. TCRdb reprocessed the 5' RACE reads with MiXCR, giving one entry per CDR3 protein. The table has over 550,000 distinct CDR3 sequences, around 7.4% seen once. This sample was shared with a second study, whose subject was yellow fever vaccine responses in identical twins.

The sequenced material came from PBMCs. These receptors were taken from a woman between 18 and 29 years old in good health.

The chain joins TRBV27 to TRBJ1-3, with TRBD1 as a possible D gene (5 bases). The CDR3 has 15 residues. Germline CDR1 reads MNHEY; CDR2 reads SMNVEV (reference sequence). Trimming stripped 5 bases from V and 4 bases from J, with 15 bases between. The CDR3 coding sequence is TGTGCCAGCAGTCCCAGTGCAGGGCCGGGAAACACCATATATTTT. Translated, it gives CASSPSAGPGNTIYF.

This rearrangement joins TRBV28 to TRBJ2-1; TRBD2 matches at 10 bases. Germline V lookup: CDR1 MDHEN, CDR2 SYDVKM. V was pared by 2 bases and J by 0 bases, with 4 bases of the junction left unmatched. This CDR3 comprises 17 residues. CDR3 nucleotides: TGTGCCAGCAGTTTAGTACTAGCGGGGAGCTCCTACAATGAGCAGTTCTTC. Translated, it gives CASSLVLAGSSYNEQFF. The variable domain in full, with the rest retrieved from reference TRBV28 and TRBJ2-1, is DVKVTQSSRYLVKRTGEKVFLECVQDMDHENMFWYRQDPGLGLRLIYFSYDVKMKEKGDIPEGYSVSREKKERFSLILESASTNQTSMYLCASSLVLAGSSYNEQFFGPGTRLTVL.

This clonotype was seen many times. The CDR3 sequence is CSATSGTGYNEQFF. The CDR3 bases are TGCAGTGCAACGAGCGGGACAGGGTACAATGAGCAGTTCTTC. The chain recombines TRBV20-1 with TRBJ2-1; TRBD1 matches 9 bases. Germline V lookup: CDR1 DFQATT, CDR2 SNEGSKA (reference sequence). This CDR3 contains 14 residues. V trimming: 6 bases; J trimming: 4 bases; junction bases outside the gene matches: 7.

The chain couples TRBV7-8 to TRBJ2-7, with D maybe TRBD2 (5 bases). Germline lookup yields CDR1 SGHVS and CDR2 FQNEAQ. This CDR3 is built from 14 residues. V was trimmed by 5 bases and J by 2 bases, leaving 13 bases between them. The CDR3 here is CASSQSTGTYEQYV. CDR3 bases: TGTGCCAGCAGCCAGTCGACGGGAACCTACGAGCAGTACGTC.

The genes are TRBV29-1 and TRBJ1-1, with D unclear. V lost 3 bases and J lost 0, with 8 bases in between. Looked up from germline, CDR1 is SQVTM and CDR2 is ANQGSEA. The CDR3 is made up of 13 amino acids. The CDR3 loop reads CSVELGVNTEAFF. The CDR3 DNA sequence: TGCAGCGTTGAGTTGGGAGTGAACACTGAAGCTTTCTTT.

The chain is built from TRBV7-9 and TRBJ2-1; no reliable D call. From germline, CDR1 is SEHNR and CDR2 FQNEAQ (reference sequence). The germline V and J ends were trimmed by 5 bases and 6 bases, with 20 bases remaining between them. The CDR3 extends over 16 amino acids. CDR3 sequence reads: CASSPLAVAGRNEQFF. The DNA for the CDR3 is TGTGCCAGCAGCCCCCTTGCCGTAGCAGGTCGCAATGAGCAGTTCTTC.

This clonotype was found a few times. The chain is built from TRBV20-1 and TRBJ1-2; the D is unclear. The CDR3 is 14 amino acids. The V end was cut by 0 bases, the J end by 1 base, with 9 bases between. Germline V gene lookup returns CDR1 DFQATT and CDR2 SNEGSKA (reference sequence). Here the CDR3 reads CSARDVQLNYGYTF. Here the CDR3 DNA reads TGCAGTGCTAGAGACGTTCAACTTAACTATGGCTACACCTTC.

The J gene is TRBJ2-7, the V gene TRBV9; no definite D call. This CDR3 has 13 amino acids. Per germline, CDR1 SGDLS and CDR2 YYNGEE. V lost 3 bases and J lost 5, with 12 bases in between. CDR3 sequence (DNA): TGTGCCAGCAGCGGAGACCCTTTGGACGAGCAGTACTTC. It yields the protein CASSGDPLDEQYF. Full variable domain (missing parts from reference TRBV9 and TRBJ2-7): DSGVTQTPKHLITATGQRVTLRCSPRSGDLSVYWYQQSLDQGLQFLIQYYNGEERAKGNILERFSAQQFPDLHSELNLSSLELGDSALYFCASSGDPLDEQYFGPGTRLTVT.

The CDR3 region is CASSFFGLGSDTQYF. The CDR3 DNA reads TGTGCCAGCAGCTTTTTCGGGCTAGGTTCAGATACGCAGTATTTT. V is TRBV7-8 and J is TRBJ2-3; D unclear. This CDR3 spans 15 amino acids. Trimming left V 3 bases short and J 4 bases short, with 14 bases between. Germline CDR1 is SGHVS and CDR2 is FQNEAQ.

This clonotype was found a few times. The chain joins TRBV5-1 to TRBJ2-7, with 7 nucleotides matching TRBD1. In germline, CDR1 is SGHRS, CDR2 YFSETQ. V lost 4 bases, J lost 4 bases, and 5 bases stayed unmatched. CDR3 size: 13 residues. CDR3 sequence: CASSIGTAYEQYF. CDR3 nucleotides: TGCGCCAGCAGCATTGGGACAGCTTACGAGCAGTACTTC. Looking up the rest from reference TRBV5-1 and TRBJ2-7 gives the full variable domain: KAGVTQTPRYLIKTRGQQVTLSCSPISGHRSVSWYQQTPGQGLQFLFEYFSETQRNKGNFPGRFSGRQFSNSRSEMNVSTLELGDSALYLCASSIGTAYEQYFGPGTRLTVT.

This clonotype was seen repeatedly, ten times or more. The chain is built from TRBV20-1 and TRBJ1-2, with a tentative D call TRBD1 (5 bases). The CDR3 has 12 amino acids. The germline V and J ends were trimmed by 3 bases and 4 bases, with 9 bases remaining between them. The germline CDR1 and CDR2 sequences are DFQATT and SNEGSKA (reference sequence). The CDR3 DNA follows: TGCAGTGCTAGGCAGGGAATCTATGGCTACACCTTC. It is translated as CSARQGIYGYTF.

V and J are TRBV10-3 and TRBJ2-5; TRBD1 is a possible D gene (6 bases). The germline V gene encodes CDR1 ENHRY and CDR2 SYGVKD. Between the trimmed V and J ends, which lost 2 bases and 0 bases, there was a span of 10 bases. The CDR3 totals 15 residues. The CDR3 DNA follows: TGTGCCATCAGTGAGCCGGGACAACACCAAGAGACCCAGTACTTC. This encodes CAISEPGQHQETQYF.